Listed here are 6 T cell receptor beta chains from one sample, sequenced in a study of blood T cell repertoires in COVID-19. Profiling relied on immunoSEQ multiplex PCR, and the TCRdb table lists in-frame clones only, not all of them. The repertoire consists of tens of thousands of clones, with under 90% occurring once and the leading ten covering roughly 6.3%. The specimen sequenced was peripheral blood. Source of these receptors: a human donor in a cohort sampled during active COVID-19.

The chain joins TRBV11-2 to TRBJ2-3; D unresolved. With 5 bases removed from V and 6 bases from J, the gap between germline ends came to 15 bases. Per germline, CDR1 SGHAT and CDR2 FQNNGV. The CDR3 covers 14 residues. The CDR3 coding sequence is TGTGCCAGCAGCCAAAACACCCCCGTGGATACGCAGTATTTT. This translates into CASSQNTPVDTQYF.

The chain is built from TRBV9 and TRBJ2-3; TRBD1 matches at 8 bases. After removal of 3 bases from V and 5 bases from J, the junction contained 20 bases not matched to a gene. Germline CDR1 is SGDLS and CDR2 is YYNGEE. The CDR3 has 19 residues. The CDR3 DNA sequence: TGTGCCAGCAGCGCCCTGATGGGAGTAAGACAGGGGCATCGAGATACGCAGTATTTT. As protein: CASSALMGVRQGHRDTQYF.

The chain has TRBV12-5 and TRBJ1-1; 7 bases map to TRBD1. V trimming: 2 bases; J trimming: 1 base; junction bases outside the gene matches: 7. The CDR3 covers 16 residues. The germline V gene encodes CDR1 LGHNT and CDR2 FRNRAP. In DNA form, the CDR3 reads TGTGCTAGTGGTTTGAAAGCAGGGGGACAGAACACTGAAGCTTTCTTT. Amino acids: CASGLKAGGQNTEAFF.

Details on this clone: A read error may produce the germline difference seen at one junction end. The chain uses TRBV3-1 (or the pseudogene TRBV3-2) and TRBJ1-3, with D uncertain. The CDR3 runs to 11 residues. Germline CDR1 and CDR2: LGHDT and YNNKEL (reference sequence). CDR3 sequence: CASSSGNTIYF. CDR3 sequence (DNA): TGCGCGAGTAGCTCTGGAAACACCATATATTTT.

V and J are TRBV19 and TRBJ1-1, with unresolved D. CDR3 length: 15 amino acids. Between the trimmed V and J ends, which lost 4 bases and 3 bases, there was a span of 15 bases. Germline CDR1 and CDR2: LNHDA and SQIVND (reference sequence). In nucleotides, the CDR3 is TGTGCCAGTAGTACCTTGGGCAGGCAGGACACTGAAGCTTTCTTT. It yields the protein CASSTLGRQDTEAFF.

As DNA, the CDR3 is TGTGCCAGCAGCCAAGACCGGTGGCAGGGGGGTGGAAACACTGAAGCTTTCTTT. This gives the protein CASSQDRWQGGGNTEAFF. The rearrangement joins TRBV14 to TRBJ1-1; 7 nucleotides align to TRBD1. The V and J ends lost 0 bases and 2 bases, in that order; junction bases with no gene match: 12. This CDR3 region has 18 residues. Germline V gene data show CDR1 as SGHDN and CDR2 as FVKESK.